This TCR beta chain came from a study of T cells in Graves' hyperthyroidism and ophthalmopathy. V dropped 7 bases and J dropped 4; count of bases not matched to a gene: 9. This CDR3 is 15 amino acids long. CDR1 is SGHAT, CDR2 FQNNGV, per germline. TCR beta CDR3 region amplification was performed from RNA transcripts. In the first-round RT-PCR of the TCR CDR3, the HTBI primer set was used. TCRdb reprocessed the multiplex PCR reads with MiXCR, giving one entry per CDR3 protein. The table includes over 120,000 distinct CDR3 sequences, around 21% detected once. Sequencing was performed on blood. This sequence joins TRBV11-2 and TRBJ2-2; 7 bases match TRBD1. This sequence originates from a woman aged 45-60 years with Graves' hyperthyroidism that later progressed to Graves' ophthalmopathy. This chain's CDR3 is CASTLPTGRTGELFF. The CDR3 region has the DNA TGTGCCAGCACCCTACCGACAGGGCGCACCGGGGAGCTGTTTTTT.